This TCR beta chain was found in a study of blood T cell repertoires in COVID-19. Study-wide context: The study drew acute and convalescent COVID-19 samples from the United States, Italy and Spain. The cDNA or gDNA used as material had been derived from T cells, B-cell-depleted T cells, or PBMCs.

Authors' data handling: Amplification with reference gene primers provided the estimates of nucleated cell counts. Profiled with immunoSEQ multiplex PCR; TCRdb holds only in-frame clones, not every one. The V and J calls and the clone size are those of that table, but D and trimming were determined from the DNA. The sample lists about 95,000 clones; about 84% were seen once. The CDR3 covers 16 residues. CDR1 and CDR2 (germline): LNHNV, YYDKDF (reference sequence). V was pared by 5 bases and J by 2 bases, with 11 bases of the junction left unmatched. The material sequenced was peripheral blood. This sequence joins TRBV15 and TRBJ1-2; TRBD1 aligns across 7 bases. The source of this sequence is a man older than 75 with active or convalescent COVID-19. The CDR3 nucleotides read TGTGCCACCAGCCCGCGACAGGGTTGGGTAAACTATGGCTACACCTTC. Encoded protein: CATSPRQGWVNYGYTF.